The present TCR beta chain was sequenced within a study of blood T cell repertoires in COVID-19 (dated by TCRdb to about 2020). Concerning the study at large: Samples from collaborators originated in the United States, Italy and Spain and spanned both the acute and convalescent phases of COVID-19. The material from the prospective study consisted of cDNA or gDNA derived from T cells, B-cell-depleted T cells, or PBMCs. The dataset comprised deeply sampled blood TCRbeta repertoires from subjects exposed to, actively infected with, or recovered from COVID-19. A freely available public database, intended as a resource for researchers studying the immune response to SARS-CoV-2, is where the repertoires were released. The samples were drawn from two sources: the first 160 participants of the ongoing ImmuneRACE study, and 1,200 or so subjects contributed by 6 global collaborators. A de-identified subject ID, COVID-19 status, age in years and sex were almost always included in the sample metadata. Where available, HLA class I and class II types were taken from metadata supplied by the sample provider and were not determined by assay-based typing. The research as a whole found: The quantity of clinical and demographic metadata differed by source and by participant and was supplied without curation.

One collaborating source in Seattle enrolled patients during active infection and followed them longitudinally through the course of disease. The collaborating institutions used their own protocols to collect whole blood in K2EDTA tubes. Collaborator samples were shipped for TCRbeta analysis as frozen whole blood, isolated PBMCs, or DNA extracted from either sample type. TCRbeta CDR3 regions were amplified from genomic DNA by means of the immunoSEQ Assay, a bias-controlled multiplex PCR. In the original analysis: Within the assay, amplification of reference gene primers was used to estimate how many nucleated cells each sample contained. Sequence reads were collapsed and filtered to measure the absolute abundance of every unique TCRbeta CDR3 rearrangement. For each sample, productive Simpson clonality was calculated as the square root of Simpson's diversity index over productive rearrangements. TCRdb provides this immuneACCESS table in a form limited to in-frame rearrangements. Some clones are lacking; in checked studies, under half of them reflect an unresolved V gene, and why the rest are absent is not known. For V, J and clone size, that table is used; D and trimming come from the DNA. The sample table records some 200,000 clones; about 85% of these occur just once. The ten largest clones add up to 0.9% to 0.95% of the sample.

For CDR1 and CDR2, the germline V gene lists SQVTM and ANQGSEA. The CDR3 covers 13 residues, taking in both the cysteine and the phenylalanine. Only CDR3 DNA remains: 39 bases, in frame from the first base. V is reduced by 6 bases and J by 1 base, leaving a spacing of 12 bases between them. A word on this clone: The antigen this receptor binds is unknown. No base-level quality is on record; no much larger clone is a single base apart.

This receptor was obtained from a man in his fifties or sixties with COVID-19, enrolled during active disease. Sequenced material: peripheral blood. The V gene is TRBV29-1 and the J gene is TRBJ1-1, with no D gene named confidently. The DNA reads as follows: TGCAGCGTCGGAATGACGGGGAACACTGAAGCTTTCTTT. It is translated as CSVGMTGNTEAFF.